The following is a TCR beta chain sequence with its context. Antigen specificity is unknown. Sequenced by immunoSEQ multiplex PCR; TCRdb stores in-frame clones only, minus some. The repertoire includes about 110,000 clones, 90% of them detected once, and 0.61% sits in the top ten. Germline CDR1 is SGHAT and CDR2 is FQNNGV. V was trimmed by 5 bases and J by 0 bases, leaving 14 bases between them. The length of the CDR3 is 16 residues. The data derive from a study of a mutant IDH1 vaccine in newly diagnosed glioma. Noted time point: week 11, during vaccination. Every vaccination contained 300 ug of the mutant IDH1 20-mer peptide and was paired with topical imiquimod.

The chain couples TRBV11-2 to TRBJ1-3, with unresolved D. This sequence was found in a woman aged 45-65 years with glioma. This sample comprised PBMCs, obtained from a glioma patient whose treatment included an IDH1 peptide vaccine. CDR3 coding DNA: TGTGCCAGCAGCAGACCGCCGACCCTCTCTGGAAACACCATATATTTT. Protein sequence: CASSRPPTLSGNTIYF. The full variable domain, completed using reference TRBV11-2 and TRBJ1-3, is EAGVAQSPRYKIIEKRQSVAFWCNPISGHATLYWYQQILGQGPKLLIQFQNNGVVDDSQLPKDRFSAERLKGVDSTLKIQPAKLEDSAVYLCASSRPPTLSGNTIYFGEGSWLTVV.